This TCR beta chain was sequenced in a study of OX40 agonist ivuxolimab in advanced cancers. Repertoires were generated with immunoSEQ multiplex PCR, while TCRdb's copy carries only in-frame clones and drops some. There are approximately 65,000 clones in the sample; approximately 92% occur only once, and approximately 0.62% lies in the top ten. The length of the CDR3 is 16 residues. Germline CDR1 SGDLS, CDR2 YYNGEE. J was trimmed by 2 bases and V by 0 bases; bases with no gene match: 7. The chain has TRBV9 and TRBJ2-7; 8 bases are shared with TRBD1. Specimen: CD4+ or CD8+ T cells sorted from blood, collected in a trial of the OX40 agonist ivuxolimab. The origin of this receptor is an adult with an advanced solid tumor such as melanoma, head and neck, liver or kidney cancer. CDR3 coding DNA: TGTGCCAGCAGCGTAGGAGCCACACAGGGGGCCTACGAGCAGTACTTC. Its protein is CASSVGATQGAYEQYF.